Reported below is one TCR beta chain. What it binds is not known. The CDR3 spans 15 residues. V lost 1 base to trimming and J lost 4 bases; unmatched junction nucleotides: 6. Germline V CDR1 and CDR2: SGHAT, FQNNGV. The data originate from a study of graft-versus-host responses after intestinal transplantation. Assay: immunoSEQ multiplex PCR; the TCRdb copy retains only in-frame clones and omits some. The sample records around 33,000 clones, around 94% being singletons. Study outcomes and limitations: Individuals who had graft-donor T cell macrochimerism had allografts that showed high graft-versus-host to host-versus-graft clonal ratios. Detected in recipient marrow were GvH clones, some of which were first observed in ileum or blood.

This chain joins TRBV11-2 and TRBJ2-5; 7 bases line up with TRBD2. This clonotype was obtained from a human patient who received an intestinal transplant, so some T cells may come from the graft donor. Sequenced here: PBMCs, sampled 16 days after intestinal transplant. CDR3 DNA: TGTGCCAGCAGCTTAGGAGGAGCGGGAACAGAGACCCAGTACTTC. Its translation is CASSLGGAGTETQYF. Complete variable domain (other parts from reference TRBV11-2 and TRBJ2-5): EAGVAQSPRYKIIEKRQSVAFWCNPISGHATLYWYQQILGQGPKLLIQFQNNGVVDDSQLPKDRFSAERLKGVDSTLKIQPAKLEDSAVYLCASSLGGAGTETQYFGPGTRLLVL.